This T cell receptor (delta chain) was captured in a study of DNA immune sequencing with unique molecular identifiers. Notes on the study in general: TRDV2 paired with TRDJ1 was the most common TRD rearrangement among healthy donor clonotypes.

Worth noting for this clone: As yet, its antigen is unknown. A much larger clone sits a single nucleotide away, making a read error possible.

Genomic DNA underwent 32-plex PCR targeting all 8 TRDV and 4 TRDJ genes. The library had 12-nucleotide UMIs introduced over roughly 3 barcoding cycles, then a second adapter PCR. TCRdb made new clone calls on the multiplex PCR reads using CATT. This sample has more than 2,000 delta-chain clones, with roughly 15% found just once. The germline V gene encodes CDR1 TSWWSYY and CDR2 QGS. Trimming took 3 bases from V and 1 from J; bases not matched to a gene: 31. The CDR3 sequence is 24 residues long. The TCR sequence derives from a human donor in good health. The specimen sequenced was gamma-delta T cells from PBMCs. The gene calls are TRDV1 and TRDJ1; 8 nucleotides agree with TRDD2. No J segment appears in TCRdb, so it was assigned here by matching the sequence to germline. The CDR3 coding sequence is TGTGCTCTTGGGGATTGTTTACGGAGAGACATCTTCCTACTCTTTTCGAGGGGCACCGATAAACTCATCTTT. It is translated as CALGDCLRRDIFLLFSRGTDKLIF.